Sequencing of this T cell receptor (beta chain) was carried out in a study of beta chain features in type 1 diabetes. Germline CDR1 is MDHEN and CDR2 is SYDVKM. CDR3 length equals 17 residues. V dropped 2 bases and J dropped 0 bases, with 14 bases sitting between them. This clone came up a few times. Its antigen is undetermined. Study findings and constraints: Shorter TCRB CDR3s, moderately but significantly so, were found in Type 1 diabetes patients in all four CD4+ subsets.

The isolated RNA, all of it, was reverse transcribed, so expressed TCRB transcripts were what got sequenced. Using immunoSEQ multiplex PCR, the repertoire was profiled, and TCRdb retains in-frame clones only, with some absent. In the table there are a few hundred thousand clones, 13% of which are singletons. V gene TRBV28 combines with J gene TRBJ2-4, with D maybe TRBD2 (6 bases). The clonotype was recovered from a woman aged 18-29 years with type 1 diabetes. The sequenced material came from naive CD4+ T cells from blood. This chain's CDR3 is CASSLIDGGVAKNIQYF. The CDR3 DNA reads TGTGCCAGCAGTTTAATTGACGGGGGAGTAGCCAAAAACATTCAGTACTTC. The full variable domain, rest sourced from reference TRBV28 and TRBJ2-4, is DVKVTQSSRYLVKRTGEKVFLECVQDMDHENMFWYRQDPGLGLRLIYFSYDVKMKEKGDIPEGYSVSREKKERFSLILESASTNQTSMYLCASSLIDGGVAKNIQYFGAGTRLSVL.